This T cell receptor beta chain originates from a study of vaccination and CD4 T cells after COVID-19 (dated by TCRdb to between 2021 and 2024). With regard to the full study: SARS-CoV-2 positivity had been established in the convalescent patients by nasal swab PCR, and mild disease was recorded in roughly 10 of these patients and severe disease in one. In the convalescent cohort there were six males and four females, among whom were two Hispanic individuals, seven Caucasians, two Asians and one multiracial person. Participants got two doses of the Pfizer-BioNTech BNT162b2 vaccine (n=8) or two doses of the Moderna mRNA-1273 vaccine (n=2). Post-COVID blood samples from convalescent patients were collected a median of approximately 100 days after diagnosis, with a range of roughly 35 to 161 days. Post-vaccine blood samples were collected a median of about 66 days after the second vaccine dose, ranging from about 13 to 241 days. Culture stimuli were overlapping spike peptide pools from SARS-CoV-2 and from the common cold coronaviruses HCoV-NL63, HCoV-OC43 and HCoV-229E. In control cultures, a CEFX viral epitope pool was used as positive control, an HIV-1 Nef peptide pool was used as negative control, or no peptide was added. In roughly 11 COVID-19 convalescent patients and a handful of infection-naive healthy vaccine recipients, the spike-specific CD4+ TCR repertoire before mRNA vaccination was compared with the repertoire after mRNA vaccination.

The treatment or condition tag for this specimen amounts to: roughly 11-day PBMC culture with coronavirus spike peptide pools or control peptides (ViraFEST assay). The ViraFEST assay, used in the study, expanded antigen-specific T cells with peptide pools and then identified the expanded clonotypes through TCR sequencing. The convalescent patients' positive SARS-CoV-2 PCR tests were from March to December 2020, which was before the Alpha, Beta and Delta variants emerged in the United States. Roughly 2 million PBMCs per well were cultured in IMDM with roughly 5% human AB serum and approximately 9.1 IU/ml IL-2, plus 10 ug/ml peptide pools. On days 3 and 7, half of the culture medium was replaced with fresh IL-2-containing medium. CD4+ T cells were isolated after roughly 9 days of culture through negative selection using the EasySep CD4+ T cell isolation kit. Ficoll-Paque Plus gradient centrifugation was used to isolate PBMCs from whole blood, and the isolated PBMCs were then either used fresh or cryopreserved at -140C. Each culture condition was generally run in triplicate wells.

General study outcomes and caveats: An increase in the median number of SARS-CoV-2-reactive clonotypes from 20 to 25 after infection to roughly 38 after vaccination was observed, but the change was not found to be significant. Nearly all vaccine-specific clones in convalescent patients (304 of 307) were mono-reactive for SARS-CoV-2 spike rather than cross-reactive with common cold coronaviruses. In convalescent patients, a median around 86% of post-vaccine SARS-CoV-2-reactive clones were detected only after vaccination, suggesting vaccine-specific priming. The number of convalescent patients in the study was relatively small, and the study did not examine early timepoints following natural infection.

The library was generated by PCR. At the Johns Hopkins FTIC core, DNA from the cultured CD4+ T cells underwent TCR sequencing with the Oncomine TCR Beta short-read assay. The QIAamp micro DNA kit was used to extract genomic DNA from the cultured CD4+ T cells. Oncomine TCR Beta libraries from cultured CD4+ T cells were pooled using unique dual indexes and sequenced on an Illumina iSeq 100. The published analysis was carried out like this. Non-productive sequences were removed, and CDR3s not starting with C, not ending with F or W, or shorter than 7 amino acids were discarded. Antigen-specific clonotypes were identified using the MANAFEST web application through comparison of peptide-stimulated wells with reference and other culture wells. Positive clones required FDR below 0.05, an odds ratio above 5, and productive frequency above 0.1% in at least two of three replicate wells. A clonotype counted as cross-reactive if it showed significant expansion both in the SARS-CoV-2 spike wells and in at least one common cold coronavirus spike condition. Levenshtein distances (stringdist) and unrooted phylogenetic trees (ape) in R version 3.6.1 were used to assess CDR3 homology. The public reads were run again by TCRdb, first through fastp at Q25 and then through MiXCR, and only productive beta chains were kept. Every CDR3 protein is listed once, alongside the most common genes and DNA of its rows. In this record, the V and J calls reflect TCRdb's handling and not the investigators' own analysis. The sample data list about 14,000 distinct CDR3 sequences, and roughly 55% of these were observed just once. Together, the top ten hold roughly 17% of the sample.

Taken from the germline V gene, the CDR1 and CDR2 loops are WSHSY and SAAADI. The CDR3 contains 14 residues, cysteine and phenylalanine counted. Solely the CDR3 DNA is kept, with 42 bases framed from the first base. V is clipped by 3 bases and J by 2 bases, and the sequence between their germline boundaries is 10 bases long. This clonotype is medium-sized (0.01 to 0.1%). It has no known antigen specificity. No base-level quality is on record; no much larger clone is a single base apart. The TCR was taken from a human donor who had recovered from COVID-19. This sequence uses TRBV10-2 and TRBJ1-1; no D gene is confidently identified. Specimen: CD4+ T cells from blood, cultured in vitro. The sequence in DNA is TGCGCCAGCAGTGAACGGTACTCAAACACTGAAGCTTTCTTT. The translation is CASSERYSNTEAFF.